This is a list of T cell receptor beta chains from one sample in a study of shared clonotypes between healthy human individuals. Produced via immunoSEQ multiplex PCR; TCRdb's table is partial and in-frame only. This sample has under 850,000 clones, with 85% to 95% found just once. Sequenced sample: naive CD8+ T cells sorted from blood. These receptors all come from a man aged 25-40 years in good health. The CDR3 runs from the conserved cysteine through the conserved F or W. The order of the fields is clone size, V gene, J gene, D gene, CDR3 protein, CDR3 DNA. D genes are given only for firm matches. Size is omitted from some rows. Given values are once, few, many or a class for expanded clones.

>NA|TRBV9|TRBJ2-3|NA
CASSVVLTDTQYF
TGTGCCAGCAGCGTAGTCCTCACAGATACGCAGTATTTT
>NA|TRBV5-1|TRBJ2-7|TRBD1
CASSFSQGRFEQYF
TGCGCCAGCAGCTTTTCACAGGGGCGCTTCGAGCAGTACTTC
>NA|TRBV6-6|TRBJ2-3|TRBD2
CASSYQSGRFPDTQYF
TGTGCCAGCAGTTACCAAAGCGGGAGGTTCCCAGATACGCAGTATTTT
>NA|TRBV5-8|TRBJ2-1|NA
CASSLESWEALYEQFF
TGTGCCAGCAGCTTGGAGTCGTGGGAGGCGTTGTATGAGCAGTTCTTC
>NA|TRBV5-6|TRBJ2-7|TRBD1
CASSLGDSEQYF
TGTGCCAGCAGCTTGGGGGACAGTGAGCAGTACTTC
>few|TRBV11-2|TRBJ1-1|NA
CASSLGGVNTEAFF
TGTGCCAGCAGCTTAGGTGGAGTGAACACTGAAGCTTTCTTT
>NA|TRBV10-1|TRBJ2-3|NA
CASSEGLPFDTQYF
TGCGCCAGCAGTGAAGGCCTGCCTTTTGATACGCAGTATTTT
>NA|TRBV25-1|TRBJ2-1|TRBD2
CASSEFGSGTLNEQFF
TGTGCCAGCAGTGAATTTGGTAGCGGGACCCTCAATGAGCAGTTCTTC
>NA|TRBV27|TRBJ2-4|NA
CASSPLVGGIQYF
TGTGCCAGCAGCCCCTTAGTCGGGGGCATTCAGTACTTC
>NA|TRBV5-1|TRBJ2-1|NA
CASSLFSGTYNEQFF
TGCGCCAGCAGCTTGTTTTCCGGGACCTACAATGAGCAGTTCTTC
>once|TRBV10-1|TRBJ2-1|TRBD2
CASSDGREQFF
TGCGCCAGCAGTGACGGGAGGGAGCAGTTCTTC
>NA|TRBV25-1|TRBJ2-4|TRBD2
CASSGSGREYF
TGTGCCAGCAGTGGGAGCGGGAGGGAGTACTTC
>NA|TRBV6-1|TRBJ2-7|TRBD2
CASSERSGSYEQYF
TGTGCCAGCAGTGAACGTAGCGGGAGCTACGAGCAGTACTTC
>NA|TRBV28|TRBJ2-3|TRBD1
CASTDGTADRESDTQYF
TGTGCCAGCACCGACGGGACCGCGGACAGGGAGTCAGATACGCAGTATTTT
>few|TRBV13|TRBJ2-3|TRBD2
CASSPRTSGGNYF
TGTGCCAGCAGCCCTAGAACTAGCGGGGGCAACTATTTT
>NA|TRBV6-4|TRBJ2-7|NA
CASSVRAGAYEQYF
TGTGCCAGCAGTGTACGGGCCGGGGCCTACGAGCAGTACTTC
>NA|TRBV7-9|TRBJ1-1|NA
CASSLAGGENTEAFF
TGTGCCAGCAGCTTAGCTGGGGGAGAGAACACTGAAGCTTTCTTT
>NA|TRBV30|TRBJ2-7|TRBD2
CAWAIAGVGDEQYF
TGTGCCTGGGCTATAGCGGGAGTGGGGGACGAGCAGTACTTC
>NA|TRBV21-1|TRBJ2-7|NA
CASSKVSSSYEQYF
TGTGCCAGCAGCAAAGTGAGTAGTTCCTACGAGCAGTACTTC
>NA|TRBV7-6|TRBJ1-4|NA
CASSLRMDFNEKLFF
TGTGCCAGCAGCTTACGTATGGACTTCAATGAAAAACTGTTTTTT
>NA|TRBV15|TRBJ1-2|NA
CATSRDLDGYTF
TGTGCCACCAGCCGGGACCTGGATGGCTACACCTTC
>NA|TRBV7-9|TRBJ1-3|TRBD1
CASSLGLGQGDRSGNTIYF
TGTGCCAGCAGCTTAGGTCTGGGACAGGGGGATCGGTCTGGAAACACCATATATTTT
>once|TRBV29-1|TRBJ2-1|NA
CSAAEGLYNEQFF
TGCAGCGCGGCGGAGGGACTGTACAATGAGCAGTTCTTC
>NA|TRBV10-3|TRBJ1-5|NA
CAIGRQNNQPQHF
TGTGCCATCGGGAGGCAGAACAATCAGCCCCAGCATTTT
>NA|TRBV4-1|TRBJ2-3|TRBD2
CASSQVLAGGRRTDTQYF
TGCGCCAGCAGCCAAGTTCTAGCGGGAGGTAGAAGGACAGATACGCAGTATTTT
>once|TRBV5-3|TRBJ2-7|NA
CASSLWDLSYEQYF
TGTGCCAGCAGCTTATGGGACCTAAGTTACGAGCAGTACTTC
>NA|TRBV30|TRBJ1-1|NA
CAWSTVNTEAFF
TGTGCCTGGAGCACGGTGAACACTGAAGCTTTCTTT
>NA|TRBV29-1|TRBJ2-7|TRBD1
CSVGFRATGGYEQYF
TGCAGCGTTGGGTTTCGGGCTACAGGGGGTTACGAGCAGTACTTC
>NA|TRBV6-5|TRBJ1-1|NA
CASNSLRVNTEAFF
TGTGCCAGCAACTCCCTCAGGGTTAACACTGAAGCTTTCTTT
>NA|TRBV4-3|TRBJ2-3|NA
CASSQDQADTQYF
TGCGCCAGCAGCCAAGACCAGGCAGATACGCAGTATTTT
>NA|TRBV9|TRBJ1-5|NA
CASSSGQGNQPQHF
TGTGCCAGCAGTTCAGGGCAGGGCAATCAGCCCCAGCATTTT
>NA|TRBV5-6|TRBJ2-5|NA
CASSPWGGRETQYF
TGTGCCAGCAGCCCGTGGGGGGGGCGAGAGACCCAGTACTTC
>NA|TRBV27|TRBJ2-1|TRBD2
CASSLGTSGVNEQFF
TGTGCCAGCAGTCTGGGGACTAGCGGGGTAAATGAGCAGTTCTTC
>NA|TRBV28|TRBJ1-5|TRBD1
CASSPGTGGNQPQHF
TGTGCCAGCAGTCCAGGGACAGGGGGGAATCAGCCCCAGCATTTT
>NA|TRBV15|TRBJ2-2|NA
CATSRDWSDTGELFF
TGTGCCACCAGCAGAGATTGGTCGGACACCGGGGAGCTGTTTTTT
>NA|TRBV27|TRBJ1-5|TRBD1
CATADRGNQPQHF
TGTGCCACCGCCGACAGGGGGAATCAGCCCCAGCATTTT
>NA|TRBV7-9|TRBJ2-1|NA
CASSYPDRNEQFF
TGTGCCAGCAGCTACCCCGACAGAAATGAGCAGTTCTTC
>NA|TRBV15|TRBJ2-7|TRBD1
CATSSGRDRASLISYEQYF
TGTGCCACCAGCAGTGGACGGGACAGGGCAAGTTTAATCTCCTACGAGCAGTACTTC
>NA|TRBV28|TRBJ2-1|TRBD1
CASSPRQGAGNEQFF
TGTGCCAGCAGCCCAAGACAGGGGGCCGGCAATGAGCAGTTCTTC
>NA|TRBV21-1|TRBJ2-1|NA
CASSKGNASGSPYNEQFF
TGTGCCAGCAGCAAAGGTAATGCTAGCGGGAGCCCCTACAATGAGCAGTTCTTC
>NA|TRBV27|TRBJ2-2|NA
CASSLGQTGELFF
TGTGCCAGCAGTCTTGGCCAGACCGGGGAGCTGTTTTTT
>NA|TRBV19|TRBJ2-2|TRBD2
CASSNYRVREGLTGELFF
TGTGCCAGTAGTAACTATAGGGTGCGGGAGGGCCTTACCGGGGAGCTGTTTTTT
>NA|TRBV27|TRBJ2-3|NA
CASSNWTTPHTDTQYF
TGTGCCAGCAGTAACTGGACTACCCCTCACACAGATACGCAGTATTTT
>once|TRBV21-1|TRBJ2-2|NA
CASSWDSRKAGELFF
TGTGCCAGCAGCTGGGACAGCAGAAAAGCCGGGGAGCTGTTTTTT
>NA|TRBV15|TRBJ2-7|TRBD2
CATSREVASGKNIPYEQYF
TGTGCCACCAGCAGAGAAGTTGCTAGCGGTAAGAACATCCCCTACGAGCAGTACTTC
>NA|TRBV7-9|TRBJ2-5|NA
CASSSPGETQYF
TGTGCCAGCAGCTCCCCGGGAGAGACCCAGTACTTC
>NA|TRBV4-1|TRBJ2-1|TRBD2
CASSQGGRAGEQFF
TGCGCCAGCAGCCAAGGCGGGAGAGCGGGAGAGCAGTTCTTC
>NA|TRBV27|TRBJ2-7|NA
CASSISGTDPYEQYF
TGTGCCAGCAGTATCTCCGGGACGGACCCCTACGAGCAGTACTTC
>NA|TRBV27|TRBJ2-7|TRBD2
CASRSGGGAYEQYF
TGTGCCAGCAGATCTGGGGGAGGGGCCTACGAGCAGTACTTC
>NA|TRBV7-8|TRBJ2-1|NA
CASSLELFHEQFF
TGTGCCAGCAGCTTAGAGTTGTTCCATGAGCAGTTCTTC
>once|TRBV10-3|TRBJ2-2|NA
CAISSTGELFF
TGTGCCATCAGCAGCACCGGGGAGCTGTTTTTT
>NA|TRBV7-9|TRBJ2-3|NA
CASSLHSTDTQYF
TGTGCCAGCAGCTTACACAGCACAGATACGCAGTATTTT
>NA|TRBV7-9|TRBJ2-7|TRBD2
CASSPLSGSVYYEQYF
TGTGCCAGCAGCCCTCTTAGCGGGAGCGTCTACTACGAGCAGTACTTC
>NA|TRBV28|TRBJ1-5|NA
CASIPTGRDQPQHF
TGTGCCAGCATACCTACAGGGAGGGATCAGCCCCAGCATTTT